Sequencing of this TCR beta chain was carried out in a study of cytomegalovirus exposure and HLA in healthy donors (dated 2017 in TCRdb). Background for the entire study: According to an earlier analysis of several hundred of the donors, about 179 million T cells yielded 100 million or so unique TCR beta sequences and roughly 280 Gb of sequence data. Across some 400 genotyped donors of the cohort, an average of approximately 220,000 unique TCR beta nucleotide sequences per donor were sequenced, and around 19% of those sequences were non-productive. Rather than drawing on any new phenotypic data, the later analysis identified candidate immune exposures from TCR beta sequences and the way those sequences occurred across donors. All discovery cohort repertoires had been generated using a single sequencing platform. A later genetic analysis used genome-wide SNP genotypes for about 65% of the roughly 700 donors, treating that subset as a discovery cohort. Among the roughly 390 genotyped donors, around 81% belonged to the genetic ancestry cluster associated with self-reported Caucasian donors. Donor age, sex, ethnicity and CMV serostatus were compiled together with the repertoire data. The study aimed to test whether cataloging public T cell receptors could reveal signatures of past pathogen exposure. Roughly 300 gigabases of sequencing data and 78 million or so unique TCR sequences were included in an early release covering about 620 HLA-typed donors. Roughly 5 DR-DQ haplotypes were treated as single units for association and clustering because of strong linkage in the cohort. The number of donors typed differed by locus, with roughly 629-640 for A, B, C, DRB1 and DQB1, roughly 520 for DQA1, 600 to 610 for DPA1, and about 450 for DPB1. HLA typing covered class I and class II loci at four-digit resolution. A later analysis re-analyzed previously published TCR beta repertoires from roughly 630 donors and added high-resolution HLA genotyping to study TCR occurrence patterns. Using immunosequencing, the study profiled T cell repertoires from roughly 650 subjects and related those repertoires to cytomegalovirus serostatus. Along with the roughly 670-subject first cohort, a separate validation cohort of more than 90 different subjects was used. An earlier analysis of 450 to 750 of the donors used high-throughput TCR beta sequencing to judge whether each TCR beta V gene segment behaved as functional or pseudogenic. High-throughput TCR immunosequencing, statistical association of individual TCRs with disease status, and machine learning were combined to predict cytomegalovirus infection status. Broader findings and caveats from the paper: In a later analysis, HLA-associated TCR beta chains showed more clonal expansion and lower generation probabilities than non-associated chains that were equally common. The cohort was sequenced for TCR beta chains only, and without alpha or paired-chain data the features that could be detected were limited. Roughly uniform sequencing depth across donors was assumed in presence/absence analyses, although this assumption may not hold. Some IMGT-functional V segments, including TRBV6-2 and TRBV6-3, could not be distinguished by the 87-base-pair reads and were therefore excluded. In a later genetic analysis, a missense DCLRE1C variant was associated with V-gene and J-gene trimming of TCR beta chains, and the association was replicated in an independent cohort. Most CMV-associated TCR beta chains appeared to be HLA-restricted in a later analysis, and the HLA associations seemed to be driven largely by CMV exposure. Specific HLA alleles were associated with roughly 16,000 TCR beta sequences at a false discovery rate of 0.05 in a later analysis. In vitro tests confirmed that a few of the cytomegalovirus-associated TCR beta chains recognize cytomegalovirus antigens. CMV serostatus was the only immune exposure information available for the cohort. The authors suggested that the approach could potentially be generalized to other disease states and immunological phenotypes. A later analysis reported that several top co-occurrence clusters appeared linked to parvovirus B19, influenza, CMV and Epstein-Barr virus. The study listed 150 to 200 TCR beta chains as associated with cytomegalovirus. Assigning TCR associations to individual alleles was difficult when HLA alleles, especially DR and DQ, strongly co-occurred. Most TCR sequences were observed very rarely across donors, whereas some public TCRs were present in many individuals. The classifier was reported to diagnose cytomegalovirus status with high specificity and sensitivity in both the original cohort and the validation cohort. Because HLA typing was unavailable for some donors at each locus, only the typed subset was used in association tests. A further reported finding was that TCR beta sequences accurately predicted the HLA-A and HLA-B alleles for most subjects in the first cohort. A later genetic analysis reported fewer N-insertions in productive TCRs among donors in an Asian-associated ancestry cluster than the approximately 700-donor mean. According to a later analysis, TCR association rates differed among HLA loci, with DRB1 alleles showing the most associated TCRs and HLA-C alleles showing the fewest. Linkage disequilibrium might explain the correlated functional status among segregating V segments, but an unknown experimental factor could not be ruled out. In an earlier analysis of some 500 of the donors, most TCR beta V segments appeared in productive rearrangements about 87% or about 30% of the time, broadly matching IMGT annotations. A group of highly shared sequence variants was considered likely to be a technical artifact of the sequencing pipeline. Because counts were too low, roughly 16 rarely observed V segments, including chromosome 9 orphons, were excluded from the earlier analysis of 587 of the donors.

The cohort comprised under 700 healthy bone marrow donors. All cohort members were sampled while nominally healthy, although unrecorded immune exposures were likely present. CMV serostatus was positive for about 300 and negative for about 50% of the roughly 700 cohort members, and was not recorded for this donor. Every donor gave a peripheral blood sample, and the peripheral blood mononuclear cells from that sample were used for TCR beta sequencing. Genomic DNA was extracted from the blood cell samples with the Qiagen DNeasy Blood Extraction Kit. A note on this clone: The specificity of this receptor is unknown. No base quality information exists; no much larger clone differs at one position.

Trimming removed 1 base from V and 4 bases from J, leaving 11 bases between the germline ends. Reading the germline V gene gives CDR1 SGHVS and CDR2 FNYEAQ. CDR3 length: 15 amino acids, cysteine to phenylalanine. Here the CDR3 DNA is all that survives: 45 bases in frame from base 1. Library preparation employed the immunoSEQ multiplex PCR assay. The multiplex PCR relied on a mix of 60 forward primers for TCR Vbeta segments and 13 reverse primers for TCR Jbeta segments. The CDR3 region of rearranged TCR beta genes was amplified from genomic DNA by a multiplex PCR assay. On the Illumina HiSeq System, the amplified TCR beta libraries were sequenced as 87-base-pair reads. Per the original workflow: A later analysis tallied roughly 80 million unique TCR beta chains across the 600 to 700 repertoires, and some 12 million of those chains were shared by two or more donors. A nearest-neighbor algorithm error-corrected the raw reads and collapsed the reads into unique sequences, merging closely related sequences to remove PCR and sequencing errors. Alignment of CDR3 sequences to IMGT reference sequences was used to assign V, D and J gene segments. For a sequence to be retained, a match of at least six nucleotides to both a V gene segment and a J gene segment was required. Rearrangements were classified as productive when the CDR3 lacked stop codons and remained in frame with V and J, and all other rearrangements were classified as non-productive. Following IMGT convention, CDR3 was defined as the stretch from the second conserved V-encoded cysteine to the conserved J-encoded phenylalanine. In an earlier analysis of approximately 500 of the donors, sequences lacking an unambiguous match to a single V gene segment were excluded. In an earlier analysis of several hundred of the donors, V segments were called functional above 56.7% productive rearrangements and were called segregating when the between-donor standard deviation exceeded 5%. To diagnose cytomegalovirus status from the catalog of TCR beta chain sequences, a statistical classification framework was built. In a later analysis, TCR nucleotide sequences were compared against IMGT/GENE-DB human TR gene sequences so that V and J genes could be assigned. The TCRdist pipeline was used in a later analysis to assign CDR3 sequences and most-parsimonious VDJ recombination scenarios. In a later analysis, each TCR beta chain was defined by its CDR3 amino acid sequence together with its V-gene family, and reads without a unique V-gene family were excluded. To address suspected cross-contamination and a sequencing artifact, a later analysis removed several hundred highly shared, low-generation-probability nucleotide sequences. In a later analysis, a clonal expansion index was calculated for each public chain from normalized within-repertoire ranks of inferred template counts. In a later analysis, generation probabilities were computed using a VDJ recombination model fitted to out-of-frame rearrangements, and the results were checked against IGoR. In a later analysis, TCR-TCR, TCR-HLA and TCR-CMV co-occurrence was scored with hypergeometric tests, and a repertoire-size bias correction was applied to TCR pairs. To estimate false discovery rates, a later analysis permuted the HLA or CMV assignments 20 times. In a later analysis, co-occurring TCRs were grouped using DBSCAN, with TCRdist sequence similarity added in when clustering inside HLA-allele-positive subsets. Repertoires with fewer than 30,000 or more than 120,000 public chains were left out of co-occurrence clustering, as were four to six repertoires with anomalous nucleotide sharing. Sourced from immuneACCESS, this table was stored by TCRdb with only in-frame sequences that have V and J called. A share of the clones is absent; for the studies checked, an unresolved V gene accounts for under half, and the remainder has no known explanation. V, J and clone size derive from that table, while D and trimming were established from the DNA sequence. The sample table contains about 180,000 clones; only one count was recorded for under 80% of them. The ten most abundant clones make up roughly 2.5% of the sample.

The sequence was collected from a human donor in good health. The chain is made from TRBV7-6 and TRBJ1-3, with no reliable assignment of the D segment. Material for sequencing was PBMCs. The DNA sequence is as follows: TGTGCCAGCAGCTTAGAATCGGGGTCGGGAAACACCATATATTTT. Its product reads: CASSLESGSGNTIYF.